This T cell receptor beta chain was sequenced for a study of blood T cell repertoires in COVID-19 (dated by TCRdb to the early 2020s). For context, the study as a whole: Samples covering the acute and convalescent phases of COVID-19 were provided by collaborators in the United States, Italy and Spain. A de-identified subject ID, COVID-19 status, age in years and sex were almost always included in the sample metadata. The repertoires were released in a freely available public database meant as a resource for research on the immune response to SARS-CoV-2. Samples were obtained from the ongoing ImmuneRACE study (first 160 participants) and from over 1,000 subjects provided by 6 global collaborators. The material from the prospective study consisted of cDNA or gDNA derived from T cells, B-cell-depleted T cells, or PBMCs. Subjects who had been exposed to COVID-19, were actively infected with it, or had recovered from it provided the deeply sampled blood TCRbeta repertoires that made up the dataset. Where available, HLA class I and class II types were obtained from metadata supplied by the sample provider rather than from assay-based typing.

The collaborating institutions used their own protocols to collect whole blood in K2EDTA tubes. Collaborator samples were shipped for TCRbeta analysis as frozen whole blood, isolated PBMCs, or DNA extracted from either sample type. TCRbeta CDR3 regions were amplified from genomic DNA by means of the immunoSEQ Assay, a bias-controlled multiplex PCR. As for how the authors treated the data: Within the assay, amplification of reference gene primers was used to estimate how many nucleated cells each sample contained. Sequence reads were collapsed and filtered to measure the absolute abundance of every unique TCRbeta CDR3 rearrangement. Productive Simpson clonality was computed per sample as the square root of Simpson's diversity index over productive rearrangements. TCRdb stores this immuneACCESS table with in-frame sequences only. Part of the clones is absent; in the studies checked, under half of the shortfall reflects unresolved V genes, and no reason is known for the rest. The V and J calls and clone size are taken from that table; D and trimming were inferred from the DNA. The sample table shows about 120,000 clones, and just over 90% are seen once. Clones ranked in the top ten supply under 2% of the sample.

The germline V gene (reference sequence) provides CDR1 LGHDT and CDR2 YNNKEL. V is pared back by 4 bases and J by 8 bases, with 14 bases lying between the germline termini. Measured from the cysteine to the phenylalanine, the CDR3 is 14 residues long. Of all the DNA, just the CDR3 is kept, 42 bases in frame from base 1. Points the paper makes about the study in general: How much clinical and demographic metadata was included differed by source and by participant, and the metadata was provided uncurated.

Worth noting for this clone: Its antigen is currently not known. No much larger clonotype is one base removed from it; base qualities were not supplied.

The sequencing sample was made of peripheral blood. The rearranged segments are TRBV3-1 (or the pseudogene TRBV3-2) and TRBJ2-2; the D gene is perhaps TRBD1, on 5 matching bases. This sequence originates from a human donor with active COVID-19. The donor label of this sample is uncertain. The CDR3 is CASSRGVRSGELFF. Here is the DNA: TGTGCCAGCAGCCGGGGCGTCCGTTCAGGGGAGCTGTTTTTT.